A single T cell receptor (beta chain) is shown here with its context. The CDR3 has 15 amino acids. V was shortened by 8 bases and J by 7 bases, with 21 bases between the two germline ends. Semi-nested PCR with Nested Universal Primer A followed constant-region reverse priming of full-length variable regions. TCRdb fed the 5' RACE reads into MiXCR, producing one record per CDR3 protein. The data show approximately 47,000 distinct CDR3 sequences, around 26% seen once. The source is a female donor with breast cancer. This chain joins TRBV12-3 or TRBV12-4 and TRBJ1-5; possible D gene TRBD1, 6 bases. Sequenced: naive CD4+ T cells sorted from blood. As for subset: naive CD4+ T cells, CD4+CD45RA+CD25-. The CDR3 nucleotides are TGTGCCAGCCGATTGGGCAATGTGGGGGGCCAGCCCCAGCATTTT. Protein sequence: CASRLGNVGGQPQHF.